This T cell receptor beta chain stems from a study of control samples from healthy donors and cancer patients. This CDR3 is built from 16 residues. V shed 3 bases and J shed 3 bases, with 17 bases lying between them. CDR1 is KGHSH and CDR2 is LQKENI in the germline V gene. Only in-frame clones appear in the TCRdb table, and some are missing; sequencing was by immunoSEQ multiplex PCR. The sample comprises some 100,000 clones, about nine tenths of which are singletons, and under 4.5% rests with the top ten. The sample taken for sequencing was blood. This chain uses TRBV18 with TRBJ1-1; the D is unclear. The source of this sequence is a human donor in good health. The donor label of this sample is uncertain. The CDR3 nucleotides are TGTGCCAGCTCACCGGAAAGTTGGGTCAAGCACACTGAAGCTTTCTTT. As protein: CASSPESWVKHTEAFF.